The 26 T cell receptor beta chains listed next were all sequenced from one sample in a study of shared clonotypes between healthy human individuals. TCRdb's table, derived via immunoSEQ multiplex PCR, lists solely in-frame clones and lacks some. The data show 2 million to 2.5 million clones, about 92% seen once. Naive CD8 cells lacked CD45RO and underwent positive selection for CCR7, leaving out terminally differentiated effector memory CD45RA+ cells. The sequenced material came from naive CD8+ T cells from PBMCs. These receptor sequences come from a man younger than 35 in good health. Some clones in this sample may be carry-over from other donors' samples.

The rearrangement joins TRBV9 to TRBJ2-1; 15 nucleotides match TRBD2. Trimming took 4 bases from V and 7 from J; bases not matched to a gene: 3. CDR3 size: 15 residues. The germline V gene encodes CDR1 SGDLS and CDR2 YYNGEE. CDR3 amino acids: CASSSGTSGRNEQFF. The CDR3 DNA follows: TGTGCCAGCAGCTCCGGGACTAGCGGGAGGAATGAGCAGTTCTTC.

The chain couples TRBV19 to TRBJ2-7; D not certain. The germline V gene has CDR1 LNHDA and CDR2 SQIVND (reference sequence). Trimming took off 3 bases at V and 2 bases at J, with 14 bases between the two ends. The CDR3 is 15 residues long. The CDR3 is CASSMGYGGPYEQYF. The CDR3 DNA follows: TGTGCCAGTAGTATGGGTTACGGCGGACCCTACGAGCAGTACTTC.

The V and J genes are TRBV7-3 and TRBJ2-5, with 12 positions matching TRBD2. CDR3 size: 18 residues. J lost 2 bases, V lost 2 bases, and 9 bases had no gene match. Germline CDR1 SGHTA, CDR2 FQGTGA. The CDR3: CASSLAPSLAGGQETQYF. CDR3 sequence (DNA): TGTGCCAGCAGCTTAGCTCCCTCCCTAGCGGGAGGGCAAGAGACCCAGTACTTC. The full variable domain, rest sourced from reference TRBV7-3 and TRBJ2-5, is GAGVSQTPSNKVTEKGKYVELRCDPISGHTALYWYRQSLGQGPEFLIYFQGTGAADDSGLPNDRFFAVRPEGSVSTLKIQRTERGDSAVYLCASSLAPSLAGGQETQYFGPGTRLLVL.

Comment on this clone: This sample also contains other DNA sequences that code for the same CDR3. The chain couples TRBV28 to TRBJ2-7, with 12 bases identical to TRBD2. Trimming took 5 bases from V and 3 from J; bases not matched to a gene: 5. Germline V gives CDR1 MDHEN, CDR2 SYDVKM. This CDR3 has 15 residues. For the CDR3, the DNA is TGTGCCAGCAGTCTCTTACTAGCGGGAGGCTACGAGCAGTACTTC. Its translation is CASSLLLAGGYEQYF.

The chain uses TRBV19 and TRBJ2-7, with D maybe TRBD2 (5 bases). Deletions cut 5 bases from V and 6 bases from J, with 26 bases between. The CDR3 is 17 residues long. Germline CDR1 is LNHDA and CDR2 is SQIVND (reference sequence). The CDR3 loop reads CASSLNTEGPFGGEQYF. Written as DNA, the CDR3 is TGTGCCAGTAGTTTGAACACAGAAGGACCGTTTGGAGGCGAGCAGTACTTC.

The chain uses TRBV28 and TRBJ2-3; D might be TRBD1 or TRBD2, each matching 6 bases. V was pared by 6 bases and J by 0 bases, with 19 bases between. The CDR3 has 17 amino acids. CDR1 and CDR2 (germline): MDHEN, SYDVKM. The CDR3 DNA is TGTGCCAGCAGCCCCTTACATCCGGGGGCCAGCACAGATACGCAGTATTTT. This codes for CASSPLHPGASTDTQYF.

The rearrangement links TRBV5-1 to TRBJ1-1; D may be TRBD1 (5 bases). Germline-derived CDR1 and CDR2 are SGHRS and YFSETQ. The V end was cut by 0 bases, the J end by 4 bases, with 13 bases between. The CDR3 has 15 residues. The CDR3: CASSLVQGGGTEAFF. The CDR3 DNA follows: TGCGCCAGCAGCTTGGTTCAGGGCGGAGGCACTGAAGCTTTCTTT.

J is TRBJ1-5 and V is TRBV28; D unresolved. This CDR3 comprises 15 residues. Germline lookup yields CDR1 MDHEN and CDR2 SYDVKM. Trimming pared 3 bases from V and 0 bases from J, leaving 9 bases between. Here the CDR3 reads CASSFQDLSNQPQHF. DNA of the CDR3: TGTGCCAGCAGTTTCCAAGATCTTAGCAATCAGCCCCAGCATTTT.

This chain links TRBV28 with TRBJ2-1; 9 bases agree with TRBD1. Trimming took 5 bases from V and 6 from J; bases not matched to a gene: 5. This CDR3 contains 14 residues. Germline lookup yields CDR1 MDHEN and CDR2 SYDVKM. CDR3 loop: CASSRDREVNEQFF. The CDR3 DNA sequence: TGTGCCAGCAGTAGGGACAGGGAGGTCAATGAGCAGTTCTTC.

The CDR3 DNA reads as TGCGCCAGCAGCCAGGACCCGGGACAGGGGGTAAAAGATACGCAGTATTTT. This translates into CASSQDPGQGVKDTQYF. The chain employs TRBV4-3 and TRBJ2-3; 11 bases map to TRBD1. Germline V CDR1 and CDR2: LGHNA, YSLEER. The V gene end was trimmed by 3 bases and the J gene end by 5 bases; junction bases not matched to a gene: 10. CDR3 length equals 17 residues.

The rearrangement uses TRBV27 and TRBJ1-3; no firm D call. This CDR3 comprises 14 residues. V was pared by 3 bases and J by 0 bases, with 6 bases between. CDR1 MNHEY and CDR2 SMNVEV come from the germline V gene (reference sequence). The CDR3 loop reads CASSFGSSGNTIYF. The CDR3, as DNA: TGTGCCAGCAGTTTCGGTAGCTCTGGAAACACCATATATTTT.

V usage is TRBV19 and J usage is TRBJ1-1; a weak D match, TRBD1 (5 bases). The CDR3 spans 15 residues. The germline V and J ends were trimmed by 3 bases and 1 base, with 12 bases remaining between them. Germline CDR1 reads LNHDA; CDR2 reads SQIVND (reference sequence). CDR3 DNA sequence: TGTGCCAGTAGTATGGGACCTACCTCGAACACTGAAGCTTTCTTT. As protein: CASSMGPTSNTEAFF.

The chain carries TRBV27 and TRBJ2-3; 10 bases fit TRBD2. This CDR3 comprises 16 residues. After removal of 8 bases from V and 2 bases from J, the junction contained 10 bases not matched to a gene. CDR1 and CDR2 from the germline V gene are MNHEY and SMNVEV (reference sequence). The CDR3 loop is CASGRLAGDDTDTQYF. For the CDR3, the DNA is TGTGCCAGCGGACGACTAGCGGGCGATGACACAGATACGCAGTATTTT.

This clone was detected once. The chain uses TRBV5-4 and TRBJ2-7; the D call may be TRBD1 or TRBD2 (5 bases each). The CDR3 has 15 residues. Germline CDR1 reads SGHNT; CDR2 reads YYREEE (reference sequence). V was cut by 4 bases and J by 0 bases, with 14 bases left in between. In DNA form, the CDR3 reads TGTGCCAGCAGCGGGGGATCCTCTCACTCCTACGAGCAGTACTTC. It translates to CASSGGSSHSYEQYF.

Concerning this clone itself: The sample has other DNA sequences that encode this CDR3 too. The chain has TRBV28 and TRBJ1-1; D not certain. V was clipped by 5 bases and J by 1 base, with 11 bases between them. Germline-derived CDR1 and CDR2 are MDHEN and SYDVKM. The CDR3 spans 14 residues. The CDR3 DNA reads TGTGCCAGCAGTCTCCGGCCCAGGAACACTGAAGCTTTCTTT. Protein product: CASSLRPRNTEAFF.

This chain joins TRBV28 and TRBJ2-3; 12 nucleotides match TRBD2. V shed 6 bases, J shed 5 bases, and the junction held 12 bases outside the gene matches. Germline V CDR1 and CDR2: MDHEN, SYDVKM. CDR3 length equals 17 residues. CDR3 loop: CASRPPRTSGNRDTQYF. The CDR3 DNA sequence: TGTGCCAGCAGACCGCCTCGGACTAGCGGGAATCGAGATACGCAGTATTTT.

In DNA, the CDR3 is TGTGCCAGCAGTTTAAGTCCCGTCGCTGAAGCTTTCTTT. Translated: CASSLSPVAEAFF. The J gene is TRBJ1-1, the V gene TRBV27; D remains unclear. Germline V gives CDR1 MNHEY, CDR2 SMNVEV (reference sequence). Trimming stripped 2 bases from V and 6 bases from J, with 10 bases between. The CDR3 contains 13 residues.

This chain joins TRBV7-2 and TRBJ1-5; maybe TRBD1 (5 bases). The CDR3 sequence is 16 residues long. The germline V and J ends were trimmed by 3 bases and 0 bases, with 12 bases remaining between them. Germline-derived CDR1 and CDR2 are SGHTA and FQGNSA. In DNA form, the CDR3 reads TGTGCCAGCAGCTTGGGACCGACCAATAGCAATCAGCCCCAGCATTTT. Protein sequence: CASSLGPTNSNQPQHF.

CDR3 loop: CASSPLAEPSTDTQYF. DNA for the CDR3: TGTGCCAGCAGCCCTCTAGCGGAGCCTAGCACAGATACGCAGTATTTT. This chain connects TRBV14 to TRBJ2-3; TRBD2 matches 7 bases. Germline-derived CDR1 and CDR2 are SGHDN and FVKESK. Trimming cost V 4 bases and J 0 bases; bases outside gene matches: 7. This CDR3 region has 16 residues.

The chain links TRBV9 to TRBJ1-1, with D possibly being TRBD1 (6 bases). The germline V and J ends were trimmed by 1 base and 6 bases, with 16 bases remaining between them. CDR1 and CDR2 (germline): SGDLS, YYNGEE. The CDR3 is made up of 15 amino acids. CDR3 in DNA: TGTGCCAGCAGCGTATCAGTACAGGGAGGCTCTGAAGCTTTCTTT. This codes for CASSVSVQGGSEAFF.

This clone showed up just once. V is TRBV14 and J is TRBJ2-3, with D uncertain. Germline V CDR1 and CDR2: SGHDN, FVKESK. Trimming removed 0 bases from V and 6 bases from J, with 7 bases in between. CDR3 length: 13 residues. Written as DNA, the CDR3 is TGTGCCAGCAGCCAAGACCGATCGGATACGCAGTATTTT. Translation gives CASSQDRSDTQYF. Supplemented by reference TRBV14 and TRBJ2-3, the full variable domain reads EAGVTQFPSHSVIEKGQTVTLRCDPISGHDNLYWYRRVMGKEIKFLLHFVKESKQDESGMPNNRFLAERTGGTYSTLKVQPAELEDSGVYFCASSQDRSDTQYFGPGTRLTVL.

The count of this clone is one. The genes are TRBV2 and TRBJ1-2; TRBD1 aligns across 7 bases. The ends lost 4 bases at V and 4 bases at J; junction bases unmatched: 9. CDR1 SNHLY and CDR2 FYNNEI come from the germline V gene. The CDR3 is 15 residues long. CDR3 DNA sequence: TGTGCCAGCAGTGGCGGGACAGTCATCCTCTATGGCTACACCTTC. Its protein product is CASSGGTVILYGYTF.

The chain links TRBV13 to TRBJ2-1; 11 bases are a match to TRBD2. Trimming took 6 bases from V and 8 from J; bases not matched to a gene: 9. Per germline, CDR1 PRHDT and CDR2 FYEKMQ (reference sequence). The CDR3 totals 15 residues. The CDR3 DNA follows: TGTGCCAGCAGTGAGGTGTCTAGCGGGAGGCATGAGCAGTTCTTC. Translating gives CASSEVSSGRHEQFF.

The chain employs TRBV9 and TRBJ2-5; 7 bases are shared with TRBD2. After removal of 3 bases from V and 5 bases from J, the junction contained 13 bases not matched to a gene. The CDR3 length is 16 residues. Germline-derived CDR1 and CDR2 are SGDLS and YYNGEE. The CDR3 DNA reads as TGTGCCAGCAGCGGACCCTTTGGCGGGAGAATTGAGACCCAGTACTTC. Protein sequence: CASSGPFGGRIETQYF.

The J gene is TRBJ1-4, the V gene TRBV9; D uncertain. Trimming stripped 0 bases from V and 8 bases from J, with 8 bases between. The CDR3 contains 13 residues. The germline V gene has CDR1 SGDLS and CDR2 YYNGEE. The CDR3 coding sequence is TGTGCCAGCAGCGTAGCTGGGCGCGAAAAACTGTTTTTT. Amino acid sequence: CASSVAGREKLFF.

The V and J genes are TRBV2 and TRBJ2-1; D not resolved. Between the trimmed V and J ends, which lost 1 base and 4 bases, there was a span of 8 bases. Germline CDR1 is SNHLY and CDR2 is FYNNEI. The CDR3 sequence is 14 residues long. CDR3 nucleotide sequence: TGTGCCAGCAGTGAAGTTGACCGTTACAATGAGCAGTTCTTC. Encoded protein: CASSEVDRYNEQFF.